This is a list of T cell receptor beta chains from one sample in a study of CXCR4 blockade with PD-1 therapy in pancreatic cancer. Produced via immunoSEQ multiplex PCR; TCRdb's table is partial and in-frame only. The sample lists 4,000 to 6,000 clones, 45% to 60% seen once, with around 8.4% in the top ten. Sequencing was performed on tumor tissue. The receptors shown here come from a human donor with pancreatic ductal adenocarcinoma. Both conserved end residues are part of each CDR3. The order of the fields is J gene, V gene, D gene, clone size, CDR3 protein, CDR3 DNA. The D gene is left open where the match is weak. Rows may omit the clone size; those that give it use once, few, many or a size class.

TRBJ1-2 | TRBV16 | . | . | CASSQYRGSMEGYTF | TGTGCCAGCAGCCAATACCGGGGATCTATGGAAGGCTACACCTTC
TRBJ2-1 | TRBV19 | TRBD2 | . | CASSKMLVAGHNEQFF | TGTGCCAGTAGTAAGATGCTGGTAGCGGGACACAATGAGCAGTTCTTC
TRBJ1-5 | TRBV7-5 | . | . | CASSFPRSDQPQHF | TGTGCCAGCAGCTTTCCCCGGAGCGATCAGCCCCAGCATTTT
TRBJ1-2 | TRBV28 | . | . | CASSLGGRSGYTF | TGTGCCAGCAGTTTGGGCGGGCGTTCGGGCTACACCTTC
TRBJ1-1 | TRBV19 | TRBD1 | . | CASRRTGQLNTEAFF | TGTGCCAGTAGGCGAACGGGACAGCTGAACACTGAAGCTTTCTTT
TRBJ2-5 | TRBV14 | TRBD2 | . | CASSQYKGLAGGPLMEETQYF | TGTGCCAGCAGCCAATATAAGGGACTAGCGGGAGGGCCTCTCATGGAAGAGACCCAGTACTTC
TRBJ1-2 | TRBV9 | . | medium-sized | CASSVDWRASGRGYTF | TGTGCCAGCAGCGTAGACTGGAGGGCGTCCGGAAGGGGCTACACCTTC
TRBJ1-1 | TRBV9 | . | . | CASSIAPGEYTEAFF | TGTGCCAGCAGCATAGCTCCAGGGGAGTACACTGAAGCTTTCTTT
TRBJ2-1 | TRBV11-3 | . | . | CASSLGGRHVGYNEQFF | TGTGCCAGCAGCTTAGGGGGGCGCCACGTGGGTTACAATGAGCAGTTCTTC
TRBJ2-2 | TRBV6-8 | TRBD2 | . | CASRKREGNTGELFF | TGTGCCAGCAGGAAGCGGGAGGGGAACACCGGGGAGCTGTTTTTT
TRBJ1-1 | TRBV30 | . | few | CAWRRRTVSEAFF | TGTGCCTGGAGGCGTCGGACCGTTAGTGAAGCTTTCTTT
TRBJ2-1 | TRBV11-3 | TRBD2 | few | CASRRAGGPVDNEQFF | TGTGCCAGCAGACGAGCGGGAGGGCCTGTAGACAATGAGCAGTTCTTC
TRBJ2-7 | TRBV11-3 | TRBD2 | medium-sized | CASSVGISGRTHEQYF | TGTGCCAGCAGCGTGGGCATTAGCGGGAGGACCCACGAGCAGTACTTC
TRBJ2-1 | TRBV12-5 | . | few | CASALNREKDATEQFF | TGTGCTAGTGCCTTAAACCGGGAGAAGGATGCCACTGAGCAGTTCTTC
TRBJ2-1 | TRBV29-1 | . | few | CSVLGQGGSYNEQFF | TGCAGCGTCCTGGGGCAGGGGGGCTCCTACAATGAGCAGTTCTTC
TRBJ2-1 | TRBV29-1 | . | once | CSVEVWRGHNEQFF | TGCAGCGTTGAAGTCTGGCGTGGGCATAATGAGCAGTTCTTC
TRBJ2-5 | TRBV28 | . | . | CASSPPDGGMETQYF | TGTGCCAGCAGTCCCCCAGACGGCGGGATGGAGACCCAGTACTTC
TRBJ2-2 | TRBV18 | . | . | CASSPGRNTGELFF | TGTGCCAGCTCACCTGGACGGAACACCGGGGAGCTGTTTTTT
TRBJ2-1 | TRBV11-3 | TRBD1 | few | CASSRGTGYNEQFF | TGTGCCAGCAGCCGGGGGACAGGGTACAATGAGCAGTTCTTC
TRBJ2-7 | TRBV9 | . | few | CASSPSLETYEQYF | TGTGCCAGCAGCCCCTCACTCGAAACCTACGAGCAGTACTTC
TRBJ1-1 | TRBV28 | . | . | CASSLHRSTGEAFF | TGTGCCAGCAGCCTACACAGGTCAACGGGGGAAGCTTTCTTT
TRBJ2-1 | TRBV4-1 | . | . | CASSQEISKSYNEQFF | TGCGCCAGCAGCCAAGAGATCAGTAAATCCTACAATGAGCAGTTCTTC
TRBJ2-1 | TRBV11-3 | . | . | CASSLPPTIDEQFF | TGTGCCAGCAGCTTGCCGCCTACTATCGATGAGCAGTTCTTC
TRBJ2-3 | TRBV14 | . | once | CASSQGRFGGTDTQYF | TGTGCCAGCAGCCAAGGAAGGTTTGGGGGCACAGATACGCAGTATTTT
TRBJ2-6 | TRBV28 | . | . | CASSSGANVLTF | TGTGCCAGCAGTTCTGGGGCCAACGTCCTGACTTTC
TRBJ2-1 | TRBV12-5 | TRBD2 | few | CASTGLAGVQEQFF | TGTGCCAGCACCGGACTAGCGGGAGTACAGGAGCAGTTCTTC
TRBJ2-5 | TRBV27 | . | few | CASSFRVRETQYF | TGTGCCAGCAGTTTCCGAGTCCGCGAGACCCAGTACTTC
TRBJ2-7 | TRBV7-7 | TRBD1 | few | CASRTGQGADEQYF | TGTGCCAGCAGGACTGGACAGGGGGCTGACGAGCAGTACTTC
TRBJ2-3 | TRBV23-1 | . | . | CASSPVDTDTQYF | TGCGCCAGCAGCCCGGTGGACACAGATACGCAGTATTTT
TRBJ1-6 | TRBV28 | . | . | CASSLDSTNSPLHF | TGTGCCAGCAGTTTAGACAGTACTAATTCACCCCTCCACTTT
TRBJ2-2 | TRBV19 | . | . | CASSRLNTGELFF | TGTGCCAGTAGTAGGCTGAACACCGGGGAGCTGTTTTTT
TRBJ1-1 | TRBV19 | . | . | CASNPGLRSAEAFF | TGTGCCAGTAACCCAGGGCTGAGATCGGCTGAAGCTTTCTTT
TRBJ2-5 | TRBV30 | . | . | CAWTAAFLRYTQYF | TGTGCCTGGACTGCGGCGTTTTTAAGATATACCCAGTACTTC
TRBJ2-1 | TRBV28 | . | . | CASRPAPYNEQFF | TGTGCCAGCAGGCCGGCGCCTTACAATGAGCAGTTCTTC
TRBJ2-1 | TRBV28 | . | . | CASIPGTAQYNEQFF | TGTGCCAGCATCCCGGGGACGGCCCAATACAATGAGCAGTTCTTC
TRBJ1-2 | TRBV19 | TRBD1 | . | CASSVQDRGSYGYTF | TGTGCCAGTAGTGTACAGGACAGGGGATCCTATGGCTACACCTTC
TRBJ2-2 | TRBV6-8 | . | large | CASSDRANTGELFF | TGTGCCAGCAGTGACCGGGCGAACACCGGGGAGCTGTTTTTT
TRBJ2-1 | TRBV23-1 | . | medium-sized | CASSWGPDNEQFF | TGCGCCAGCAGCTGGGGCCCGGACAATGAGCAGTTCTTC
TRBJ2-7 | TRBV30 | TRBD1 | . | CAGWTGGGYEQYF | TGTGCCGGCTGGACAGGGGGAGGCTACGAGCAGTACTTC
TRBJ2-1 | TRBV6-7 | . | . | CASSYPARGAGVDNEQFF | TGTGCCAGCAGTTACCCGGCCCGGGGGGCGGGAGTGGACAATGAGCAGTTCTTC
TRBJ2-7 | TRBV14 | TRBD2 | once | CASRTSGRPEQYF | TGTGCCAGCAGGACTAGCGGGAGGCCCGAGCAGTACTTC
TRBJ2-7 | TRBV28 | . | . | CASGRGGYEQYF | TGTGCCAGCGGGAGGGGGGGCTACGAGCAGTACTTC
TRBJ2-1 | TRBV5-1 | . | few | CASSSGRTAYNEQFF | TGCGCCAGCAGCTCGGGCCGGACGGCATACAATGAGCAGTTCTTC
TRBJ2-2 | TRBV6-8 | TRBD1 | medium-sized | CAIRRQGDTGELFF | TGTGCCATCAGGCGGCAGGGGGACACCGGGGAGCTGTTTTTT
TRBJ2-7 | TRBV11-3 | . | . | CASSLERGGSYEQYF | TGTGCCAGCAGCTTAGAACGGGGAGGATCCTACGAGCAGTACTTC
TRBJ1-1 | TRBV19 | TRBD1 | . | CASSPGQGSTEAFF | TGTGCCAGTAGTCCCGGACAGGGGAGCACTGAAGCTTTCTTT
TRBJ2-1 | TRBV9 | . | few | CASSAVSPYNEQFF | TGTGCCAGCAGTGCTGTAAGCCCCTACAATGAGCAGTTCTTC
TRBJ1-2 | TRBV30 | TRBD1 | . | CATMDRDGDGYTF | TGTGCCACAATGGACAGGGATGGAGATGGCTACACCTTC
TRBJ2-3 | TRBV15 | TRBD1 | once | CATSRDYGTGGQGQPQYF | TGTGCCACCAGCAGAGATTACGGGACAGGGGGCCAGGGCCAGCCCCAGTATTTT
TRBJ1-1 | TRBV18 | . | . | CASSIKAAKNTEAFF | TGTGCCAGCTCAATTAAAGCAGCTAAAAACACTGAAGCTTTCTTT
TRBJ2-5 | TRBV29-1 | . | . | CSVTVQQETQYF | TGCAGCGTAACTGTACAACAAGAGACCCAGTACTTC
TRBJ1-1 | TRBV18 | . | . | CASSPPSGAPEAFF | TGTGCCAGCTCACCCCCGTCCGGGGCCCCTGAAGCTTTCTTT